Sequencing of this T cell receptor beta chain was carried out in a study of OX40 agonist ivuxolimab in advanced cancers. The method was immunoSEQ multiplex PCR; TCRdb's version includes in-frame clones alone and lacks a portion of them. The sample lists under 100,000 clones; roughly nine tenths were seen once. The sequencing used CD4+ or CD8+ T cells sorted from blood, collected in a trial of the OX40 agonist ivuxolimab. The receptor was isolated from an adult with an advanced solid tumor such as melanoma, head and neck, liver or kidney cancer.

The CDR3 DNA reads TGTGCCAGCAGCCAAGAGCCAGAAACGCCCCAGCATTTT. This gives the protein CASSQEPETPQHF. The chain has TRBV4-2 and TRBJ1-5, with no clear D. Germline V lookup: CDR1 LGHNA, CDR2 YNFKEQ. The ends were cut back, 0 bases at V and 9 bases at J, with 9 bases in the middle. The CDR3 spans 13 residues.